The source of this T cell receptor (beta chain) is a study of blood T cell repertoires in COVID-19. Assay: immunoSEQ multiplex PCR; the TCRdb copy retains only in-frame clones and omits some. The sample yields some 450,000 clones, more than 70% seen once. The junction had 5 bases not matched to a gene; V was cut back by 8 bases and J by 4 bases. The CDR3 contains 13 residues. This clonotype was obtained from a woman aged 50 to 60 with COVID-19, enrolled during active disease. Source material: peripheral blood. The rearrangement joins TRBV12-3 or TRBV12-4 to TRBJ1-5; 7 bases align to TRBD1. CDR3 sequence: CASGTEDNQPQHF. The CDR3 DNA is TGTGCCAGCGGGACAGAGGATAATCAGCCCCAGCATTTT.